Detailed here is one TCR beta chain. In the original analysis: Nucleated cell counts were estimated from reference gene primer amplification. Generated by immunoSEQ multiplex PCR, the TCRdb table keeps only in-frame clones and is missing some. D and trimming come from the DNA, and the V and J calls and clone size come from that table. The sample holds about 210,000 clones, around 90% seen once. The CDR3 is 14 amino acids. The germline V gene encodes CDR1 SEHNR and CDR2 FQNEAQ (reference sequence). Trimming cost V 2 bases and J 6 bases, with 11 bases left between them. These data are taken from a study of blood T cell repertoires in COVID-19. Study information: There were acute and convalescent COVID-19 samples, and they came from the United States, Italy and Spain. PBMCs, B-cell-depleted T cells, or T cells were the source of the cDNA or gDNA that made up the material.

The origin of this receptor is a man younger than 45 with acute or convalescent COVID-19. Sequencing input: peripheral blood. The rearrangement joins TRBV7-9 to TRBJ2-4; possible D gene TRBD1, 6 bases. The CDR3 sequence is CASSLRAGANIQYF. Written as DNA, the CDR3 is TGTGCCAGCAGCTTACGGGCAGGGGCAAACATTCAGTACTTC. The full variable domain, its missing parts supplied by reference TRBV7-9 and TRBJ2-4, is DTGVSQNPRHKITKRGQNVTFRCDPISEHNRLYWYRQTLGQGPEFLTYFQNEAQLEKSRLLSDRFSAERPKGSFSTLEIQRTEQGDSAMYLCASSLRAGANIQYFGAGTRLSVL.